The rows below give T cell receptor beta chains drawn from one sample of a study of blood T cell repertoires in COVID-19. Here immunoSEQ multiplex PCR was the method, and the copy in TCRdb shows in-frame clones only, minus some. Among about 430,000 clones listed, about 90% were seen once. Sequencing was performed on peripheral blood. These receptors were collected from a man aged 18 to 29 with COVID-19, enrolled during active disease. CDR3s include the opening cysteine and the closing phenylalanine or tryptophan. Fields, in order: V gene, J gene, clone size, D gene, CDR3 DNA, CDR3 protein. The D gene is left open where the match is weak. Part of the rows lack a size; the others show once, few, many or a class for expanded clones.

TRBV29-1	TRBJ1-1	once	TRBD1	TGCAGCGTTGCCGGGACAGGGGTAGCTTTCTTT	CSVAGTGVAFF
TRBV19	TRBJ2-5	-	TRBD2	TGTGCCAGTAGTATTTTAGGGACTGGGCTAGCGGCGACCCAGTACTTC	CASSILGTGLAATQYF
TRBV18	TRBJ2-5	-	-	TGTGCCAGCTCACCTTCGCAGGGAGGAGAGACCCAGTACTTC	CASSPSQGGETQYF
TRBV9	TRBJ2-3	-	TRBD1	TGTGCCAGCAGCAGGGGGCAAAAGAAAGATACGCAGTATTTT	CASSRGQKKDTQYF
TRBV7-9	TRBJ2-5	-	TRBD1	TGTGCCAGCAGCTTCGGACAGGGCCAAGAGACCCAGTACTTC	CASSFGQGQETQYF
TRBV4-2	TRBJ2-7	few	TRBD2	TGTGCCAGCAGCCAATCGGGACTAACACCCTACGAGCAGTACTTC	CASSQSGLTPYEQYF
TRBV7-9	TRBJ1-6	-	-	TGTGCCAGCAGTTCGCCGACAGGTCGGGCCGTCCACTTT	CASSSPTGRAVHF
TRBV2	TRBJ2-2	-	TRBD2	TGTGCCAGCAGCGGGGAAGGCGGGAGGGCCGACGGGGAGCTGTTTTTT	CASSGEGGRADGELFF
TRBV7-8	TRBJ2-3	-	-	TGTGCCAGCAGCGGACCTAAGACTTCACTGGGGCCCACAGATACGCAGTATTTT	CASSGPKTSLGPTDTQYF
TRBV11-3	TRBJ2-3	-	-	TGTGCCAGCAGCTTAGGCCCGACACGTGAAGGTAACACAGATACGCAGTATTTT	CASSLGPTREGNTDTQYF
TRBV5-8	TRBJ2-3	-	-	TGTGCCAGCAGCTTGGGGGGGGGCACAGATACGCAGTATTTT	CASSLGGGTDTQYF
TRBV5-4	TRBJ1-5	-	-	TGTGCCAGCAGCTTGGCGGGGGGGAGGCAGCCCCAGCATTTT	CASSLAGGRQPQHF
TRBV3-1/TRBV3-2	TRBJ1-2	-	-	TGTGCCAGCAGCCCTAAAGGAGGGCTCTATGGCTACACCTTC	CASSPKGGLYGYTF
TRBV6-5	TRBJ1-2	-	-	TGTGCCACCGGCCCGGACTGGGCCAGCTATGGCTACACCTTC	CATGPDWASYGYTF
TRBV6-5	TRBJ2-7	-	-	TGTGCCAGCAGCCCCGGAGGGGGCCCCTACGAGCAGTACTTC	CASSPGGGPYEQYF
TRBV6-6	TRBJ2-2	-	-	TGTGCCAGCATGAGCGGACCGAACACCGGGGAGCTGTTTTTT	CASMSGPNTGELFF
TRBV14	TRBJ1-3	-	-	TGTGCCAGCAGCCAAGAACTAAGGCAGAGCTCTGGAAACACCATATATTTT	CASSQELRQSSGNTIYF
TRBV6-5	TRBJ2-7	-	TRBD2	TGTGCCAGCAGTTACTCGATCTCGGGGGGCTACGAGCAGTACTTC	CASSYSISGGYEQYF
TRBV5-4	TRBJ1-2	-	-	TGTGCCAGCGGGCCAAACTATGGCTACACCTTC	CASGPNYGYTF
TRBV29-1	TRBJ1-6	-	TRBD1	TGCAGCGTGATGACAGGGGGTAGTTCACCCCTCCACTTT	CSVMTGGSSPLHF
TRBV2	TRBJ2-7	-	-	TGTGCCAGCAACCCCCCGGGAACCTACGAGCAGTACTTC	CASNPPGTYEQYF
TRBV6-5	TRBJ2-1	-	TRBD1	TGTGCCAGCAGCATTGACAGGGGCTCCTACAATGAGCAGTTCTTC	CASSIDRGSYNEQFF
TRBV9	TRBJ2-2	-	TRBD1	TGTGCCAGCAGCTTCTGGGACAGGGGACACACCGGGGAGCTGTTTTTT	CASSFWDRGHTGELFF
TRBV6-5	TRBJ2-7	-	TRBD1	TGTGCCAGCAGCAAGGACAGGGGAGCCTACGAGCAGTACTTC	CASSKDRGAYEQYF
TRBV7-8	TRBJ2-7	-	-	TGTGCCAGCAGCTCCTTGGGCCACTGGACTTACGAGCAGTACTTC	CASSSLGHWTYEQYF
TRBV19	TRBJ2-1	-	TRBD2	TGTGCCAGTAGTATACGGTTCTCCTCGGGGGGATTACACAATGAGCAGTTCTTC	CASSIRFSSGGLHNEQFF
TRBV5-4	TRBJ2-7	-	TRBD2	TGTGCCAGCAGGGATGCTAGCGGGGGCTCCTACGAGCAGTACTTC	CASRDASGGSYEQYF
TRBV5-1	TRBJ1-2	-	-	TGCGCCAGCAGCTTGGTACCGAGAATTGACTATGGCTACACCTTC	CASSLVPRIDYGYTF
TRBV12-5	TRBJ2-1	-	-	TGTGCTAGTGGTTCCCCGGGGGTGCGAAACAATGAGCAGTTCTTC	CASGSPGVRNNEQFF
TRBV7-8	TRBJ2-2	-	TRBD1	TGTGCCAGCAGACCCGGGACAGGGGAAATCAGGGAGCTGTTTTTT	CASRPGTGEIRELFF